This passage covers 21 T cell receptor beta chains from one sample sequenced in a study of blood T cell repertoires in COVID-19. The table came from immunoSEQ multiplex PCR; TCRdb's copy has only in-frame clones and leaves some out. The profile shows 120,000 or so clones, about 77% of them singletons. Sequenced input: peripheral blood. Source of these receptors: a human donor in a cohort sampled during active COVID-19.

The chain links TRBV6-5 to TRBJ2-2, with D possibly TRBD1 on 6 matching bases. Deletions cut 6 bases from V and 2 bases from J, with 10 bases between. Germline V gives CDR1 MNHEY, CDR2 SVGAGI. The CDR3 contains 14 residues. This CDR3 reads CASSTGYNTGELFF. As DNA, the CDR3 is TGTGCCAGCAGCACAGGGTACAACACCGGGGAGCTGTTTTTT.

The rearrangement joins TRBV25-1 to TRBJ1-4; D not certain. Between the trimmed V and J ends, which lost 5 bases and 8 bases, there was a span of 15 bases. Germline V CDR1 and CDR2: MGHDK, SYGVNS. CDR3 length: 14 amino acids. CDR3: CASSLEGSEEKLFF. The CDR3 DNA is TGTGCCAGCAGTTTGGAGGGCTCTGAAGAAAAACTGTTTTTT.

The V and J genes are TRBV2 and TRBJ2-7; D is undetermined. The CDR3 spans 14 residues. V lost 5 bases to trimming and J lost 0 bases, with 11 bases between them. CDR1 and CDR2 from the germline V gene are SNHLY and FYNNEI. This chain's CDR3 is CASSKRLDSYEQYF. CDR3 nucleotides: TGTGCCAGCAGTAAAAGGCTAGACTCCTACGAGCAGTACTTC. The full variable domain, completed using reference TRBV2 and TRBJ2-7, is EPEVTQTPSHQVTQMGQEVILRCVPISNHLYFYWYRQILGQKVEFLVSFYNNEISEKSEIFDDQFSVERPDGSNFTLKIRSTKLEDSAMYFCASSKRLDSYEQYFGPGTRLTVT.

This chain connects TRBV19 to TRBJ1-2; D might be TRBD1 (5 bases). This CDR3 contains 15 residues. Germline V gives CDR1 LNHDA, CDR2 SQIVND (reference sequence). Trimming shortened V by 7 bases and J by 2 bases, and 17 bases separated the two germline ends. CDR3 sequence: CASIPRTDSNYGYTF. The CDR3 DNA follows: TGTGCCAGTATCCCACGTACCGACAGCAACTATGGCTACACCTTC.

V is TRBV3-1 (or the pseudogene TRBV3-2) and J is TRBJ1-4, with no clear D. Per germline, CDR1 LGHDT and CDR2 YNNKEL (reference sequence). The V end lost 4 bases, the J end lost 0 bases, and 9 bases lay between the germline ends. The CDR3 consists of 15 residues. In DNA, the CDR3 is TGTGCCAGCAGCCCACGGTTGGCAACTAATGAAAAACTGTTTTTT. Translating it yields CASSPRLATNEKLFF.

J is TRBJ1-2 and V is TRBV7-9; 10 positions agree with TRBD1. CDR1 and CDR2 from the germline V gene are SEHNR and FQNEAQ (reference sequence). Germline trimming cut 5 bases from V and 6 bases from J; bases unmatched to any gene: 3. The CDR3 runs 13 residues. The CDR3: CASSPGQGDGYTF. The CDR3 DNA is TGTGCCAGCAGCCCCGGACAGGGGGATGGCTACACCTTC.

J is TRBJ1-6 and V is TRBV4-1, with D perhaps TRBD1 (6 bases). Per the germline V gene, CDR1 is MGHRA and CDR2 is YSYEKL. V was shortened by 3 bases and J by 10 bases, with 28 bases between the two germline ends. This CDR3 region has 19 residues. CDR3 residues: CASSQLFTGTIRSKSPLHF. The CDR3 DNA sequence: TGCGCCAGCAGCCAGCTATTTACCGGGACAATCCGCTCGAAATCACCCCTCCACTTT.

The V gene is TRBV7-8, the J gene TRBJ2-7; 10 bases are shared with TRBD2. The CDR3 length is 15 residues. Unmatched junction bases numbered 6, after V lost 3 bases and J lost 4 bases. Per the germline V gene, CDR1 is SGHVS and CDR2 is FQNEAQ. CDR3 in DNA: TGTGCCAGCAGCTTGTTCGCTAGCGGGGGTTACGAGCAGTACTTC. Translated, it gives CASSLFASGGYEQYF. The full variable domain, completed using reference TRBV7-8 and TRBJ2-7, is GAGVSQSPRYKVAKRGQDVALRCDPISGHVSLFWYQQALGQGPEFLTYFQNEAQLDKSGLPSDRFFAERPEGSVSTLKIQRTQQEDSAVYLCASSLFASGGYEQYFGPGTRLTVT.

The rearrangement uses TRBV4-1 and TRBJ2-1; D possibly corresponds to TRBD2 (5 bases). CDR1 is MGHRA, CDR2 YSYEKL, per germline. Trimming left V 0 bases short and J 7 bases short, with 13 bases between. This CDR3 is built from 15 residues. CDR3 protein: CASSQDSQRRNEQFF. Written as DNA, the CDR3 is TGCGCCAGCAGCCAAGATTCGCAGAGGAGGAATGAGCAGTTCTTC.

This chain joins TRBV2 and TRBJ1-1; D unclear. Trimming took 4 bases from V and 0 from J, leaving 12 bases between them. The CDR3 covers 15 residues. Per the germline V gene, CDR1 is SNHLY and CDR2 is FYNNEI. CDR3 DNA: TGTGCCAGCAGTGCCTGGGAGGGAATGAACACTGAAGCTTTCTTT. It translates to CASSAWEGMNTEAFF. Full variable domain (remainder filled in from reference TRBV2 and TRBJ1-1): EPEVTQTPSHQVTQMGQEVILRCVPISNHLYFYWYRQILGQKVEFLVSFYNNEISEKSEIFDDQFSVERPDGSNFTLKIRSTKLEDSAMYFCASSAWEGMNTEAFFGQGTRLTVV.

The genes are TRBV27 and TRBJ1-4, with a weak D call TRBD1 (5 bases). Trimming removed 4 bases at V and 4 bases at J, with 10 bases between. The CDR3 consists of 14 residues. The germline V gene encodes CDR1 MNHEY and CDR2 SMNVEV (reference sequence). CDR3 amino acids: CASSSPQGNEKLFF. CDR3 sequence (DNA): TGTGCCAGCAGTTCTCCCCAGGGTAATGAAAAACTGTTTTTT.

This rearrangement joins TRBV6-6 to TRBJ2-2; 15 bases map to TRBD2. With 5 bases clipped from V and 2 bases from J, the junction kept 9 bases outside the gene matches. CDR1 and CDR2 (germline): MNHNY, SVGAGI (reference sequence). The CDR3 has 19 amino acids. In DNA, the CDR3 is TGTGCCAGCAGTCCCCAAAGGACTAGCGGGAGGGTCAACACCGGGGAGCTGTTTTTT. Translated, it gives CASSPQRTSGRVNTGELFF.

The chain joins TRBV11-3 to TRBJ1-1; D gene unclear. V was shortened by 5 bases and J by 0 bases, with 7 bases between the two germline ends. This CDR3 is built from 13 residues. The germline gives CDR1 SGHNT, CDR2 YENEEA. The CDR3 sequence is CASSLTLNTEAFF. Here the CDR3 DNA reads TGTGCCAGCAGCCTAACCTTGAACACTGAAGCTTTCTTT.

This rearrangement joins TRBV10-3 to TRBJ2-7; 11 bases map to TRBD2. The CDR3 contains 13 residues. The J segment lost 3 bases and the V segment lost 8 bases, leaving 3 bases of the junction unmatched. Germline lookup yields CDR1 ENHRY and CDR2 SYGVKD. The CDR3 spells CAIGTSGGYEQYF. CDR3 nucleotide sequence: TGTGCCATCGGTACTAGCGGGGGCTACGAGCAGTACTTC.

CDR3 coding DNA: TGTGCCAGCAGTGTGGACAGGATCTGGTACAATGAGCAGTTCTTC. Translated, it gives CASSVDRIWYNEQFF. V is TRBV6-2 or TRBV6-3 and J is TRBJ2-1; TRBD1 matches 7 bases. Trimming cost V 5 bases and J 4 bases; bases outside gene matches: 8. CDR1 and CDR2 (germline): MNHEY, SVGEGT. The CDR3 is made up of 15 amino acids.

The chain is built from TRBV12-3 or TRBV12-4 and TRBJ2-3; D gene unclear. There are 12 residues in the CDR3. V was cut by 3 bases and J by 1 base, with 2 bases left in between. DNA for the CDR3: TGTGCCAGCAGTTTCGGCACAGATACGCAGTATTTT. Its translation is CASSFGTDTQYF.

V is TRBV4-2 and J is TRBJ2-1; 7 positions agree with TRBD1. The J segment lost 5 bases and the V segment lost 2 bases, leaving 6 bases of the junction unmatched. This CDR3 has 15 residues. Germline V gives CDR1 LGHNA, CDR2 YNFKEQ. The CDR3 loop is CASSQPGGLNNEQFF. The CDR3 DNA reads TGTGCCAGCAGCCAACCAGGGGGTCTGAACAATGAGCAGTTCTTC.

The chain links TRBV25-1 to TRBJ2-7; the D gene is possibly TRBD1 (6 bases). V was clipped by 5 bases and J by 4 bases, with 9 bases between them. CDR1 is MGHDK, CDR2 SYGVNS, per germline. There are 12 residues in the CDR3. The CDR3 nucleotides read TGTGCCAGCAGTCGCACAGGGTACGAGCAGTACTTC. The encoded protein is CASSRTGYEQYF.

This clone appeared once. This sequence joins TRBV29-1 and TRBJ1-5; D possibly corresponds to TRBD1 (5 bases). CDR1 and CDR2 (germline): SQVTM, ANQGSEA. V shed 6 bases and J shed 7 bases, with 16 bases lying between them. CDR3 length equals 13 residues. The CDR3: CSVLKGEGQPQHF. The CDR3 nucleotides are TGCAGCGTCTTAAAAGGGGAAGGACAGCCCCAGCATTTT. Variable domain in full (rest from reference TRBV29-1 and TRBJ1-5): SAVISQKPSRDICQRGTSLTIQCQVDSQVTMMFWYRQQPGQSLTLIATANQGSEATYESGFVIDKFPISRPNLTFSTLTVSNMSPEDSSIYLCSVLKGEGQPQHFGDGTRLSIL.

In this sample, this clone turned up once. The rearrangement joins TRBV7-2 to TRBJ2-3; tentatively, D is TRBD2 (6 bases). Trimming cost V 1 base and J 10 bases, with 9 bases left between them. CDR1 is SGHTA and CDR2 is FQGNSA in the germline V gene. The CDR3 length is 12 residues. The CDR3 sequence: CASSLDAGPQYF. CDR3 nucleotide sequence: TGTGCCAGCAGCTTAGATGCGGGACCGCAGTATTTT.

The chain employs TRBV3-1 (or the pseudogene TRBV3-2) and TRBJ2-7; possible D gene TRBD1, 6 bases. The germline V and J ends were trimmed by 1 base and 4 bases, with 8 bases remaining between them. Per the germline V gene, CDR1 is LGHDT and CDR2 is YNNKEL (reference sequence). This CDR3 is 13 amino acids long. Written as DNA, the CDR3 is TGTGCCAGCAGCCAAGGCCAGGGGTACGAGCAGTACTTC. This codes for CASSQGQGYEQYF.